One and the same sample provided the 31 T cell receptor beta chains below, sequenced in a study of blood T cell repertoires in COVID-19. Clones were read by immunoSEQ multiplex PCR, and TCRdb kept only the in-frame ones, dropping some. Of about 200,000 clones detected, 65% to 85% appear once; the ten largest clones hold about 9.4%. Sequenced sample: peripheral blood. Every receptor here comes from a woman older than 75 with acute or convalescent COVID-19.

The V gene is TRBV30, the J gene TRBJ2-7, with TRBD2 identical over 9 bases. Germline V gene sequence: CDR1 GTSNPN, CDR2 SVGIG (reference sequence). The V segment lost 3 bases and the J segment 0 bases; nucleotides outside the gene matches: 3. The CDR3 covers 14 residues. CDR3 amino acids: CAWRGSGSSYEQYF. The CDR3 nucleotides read TGTGCCTGGAGGGGTAGCGGGAGCTCCTACGAGCAGTACTTC.

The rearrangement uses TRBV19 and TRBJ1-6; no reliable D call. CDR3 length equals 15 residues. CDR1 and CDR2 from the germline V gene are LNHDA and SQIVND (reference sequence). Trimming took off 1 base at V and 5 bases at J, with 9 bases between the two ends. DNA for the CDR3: TGTGCCAGTAGTATAGGGAGAGCGGATAATTCACCCCTCCACTTT. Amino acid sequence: CASSIGRADNSPLHF.

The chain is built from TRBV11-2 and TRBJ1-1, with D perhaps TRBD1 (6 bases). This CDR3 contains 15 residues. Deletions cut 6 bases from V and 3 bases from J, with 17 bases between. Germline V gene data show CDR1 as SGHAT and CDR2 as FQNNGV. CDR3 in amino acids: CASRLLQGLDTEAFF. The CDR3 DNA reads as TGTGCCAGCAGACTGCTACAGGGTTTGGACACTGAAGCTTTCTTT. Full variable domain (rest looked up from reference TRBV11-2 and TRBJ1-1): EAGVAQSPRYKIIEKRQSVAFWCNPISGHATLYWYQQILGQGPKLLIQFQNNGVVDDSQLPKDRFSAERLKGVDSTLKIQPAKLEDSAVYLCASRLLQGLDTEAFFGQGTRLTVV.

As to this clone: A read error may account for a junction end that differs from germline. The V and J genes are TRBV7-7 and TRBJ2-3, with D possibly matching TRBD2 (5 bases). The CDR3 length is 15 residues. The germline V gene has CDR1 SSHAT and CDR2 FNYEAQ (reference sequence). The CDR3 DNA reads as TGTGCTAGCAGCTCCTCCGGGATCACAACAGATACGCAGTATTTT. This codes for CASSSSGITTDTQYF.

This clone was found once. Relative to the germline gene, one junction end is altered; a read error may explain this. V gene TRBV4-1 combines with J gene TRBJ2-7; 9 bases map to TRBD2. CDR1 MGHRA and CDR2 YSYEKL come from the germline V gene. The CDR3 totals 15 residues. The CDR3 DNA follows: TGCGCCAGCAGCAGGGCTAGCGGGGCCTCCGACGAGCAGTACTTC. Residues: CASSRASGASDEQYF.

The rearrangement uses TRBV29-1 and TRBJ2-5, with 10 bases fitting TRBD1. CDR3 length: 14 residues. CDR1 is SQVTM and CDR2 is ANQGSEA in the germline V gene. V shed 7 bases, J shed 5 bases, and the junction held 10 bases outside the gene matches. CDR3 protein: CSARETGGLETQYF. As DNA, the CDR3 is TGCAGCGCCAGAGAGACAGGGGGCTTGGAGACCCAGTACTTC. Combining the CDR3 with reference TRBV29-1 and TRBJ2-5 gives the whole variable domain SAVISQKPSRDICQRGTSLTIQCQVDSQVTMMFWYRQQPGQSLTLIATANQGSEATYESGFVIDKFPISRPNLTFSTLTVSNMSPEDSSIYLCSARETGGLETQYFGPGTRLLVL.

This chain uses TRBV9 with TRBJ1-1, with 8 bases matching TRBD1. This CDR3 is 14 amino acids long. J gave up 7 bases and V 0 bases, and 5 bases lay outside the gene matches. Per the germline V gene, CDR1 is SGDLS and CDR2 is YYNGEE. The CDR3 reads CASSVVAGGSEAFF. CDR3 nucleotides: TGTGCCAGCAGCGTAGTGGCAGGGGGCAGTGAAGCTTTCTTT.

DNA of the CDR3: TGTGCCAGTAACTGGGGGGTACAGAACACTGAAGCTTTCTTT. Protein: CASNWGVQNTEAFF. The chain has TRBV19 and TRBJ1-1, with D perhaps TRBD1 (5 bases). The CDR3 is made up of 14 amino acids. V was pared by 7 bases and J by 1 base, with 13 bases between. Germline assignment: CDR1 LNHDA and CDR2 SQIVND (reference sequence).

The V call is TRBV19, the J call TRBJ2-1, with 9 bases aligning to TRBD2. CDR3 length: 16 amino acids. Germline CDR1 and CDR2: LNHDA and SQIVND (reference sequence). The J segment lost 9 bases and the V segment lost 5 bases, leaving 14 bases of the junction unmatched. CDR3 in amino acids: CASSPRASLAGGEQFF. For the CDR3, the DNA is TGTGCCAGTAGTCCAAGGGCGTCACTAGCGGGTGGTGAGCAGTTCTTC.

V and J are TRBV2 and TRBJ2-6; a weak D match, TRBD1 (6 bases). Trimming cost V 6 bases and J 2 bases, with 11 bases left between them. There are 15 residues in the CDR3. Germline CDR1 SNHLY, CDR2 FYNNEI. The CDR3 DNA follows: TGTGCCAGCAGGGAGGACAGAACTGGGGCCAACGTCCTGACTTTC. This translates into CASREDRTGANVLTF.

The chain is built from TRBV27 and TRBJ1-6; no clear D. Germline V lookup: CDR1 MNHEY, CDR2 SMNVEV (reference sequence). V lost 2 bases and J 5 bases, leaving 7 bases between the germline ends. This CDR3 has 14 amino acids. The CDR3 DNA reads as TGTGCCAGCAGTTTAGAGACTCATAATTCACCCCTCCACTTT. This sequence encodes CASSLETHNSPLHF.

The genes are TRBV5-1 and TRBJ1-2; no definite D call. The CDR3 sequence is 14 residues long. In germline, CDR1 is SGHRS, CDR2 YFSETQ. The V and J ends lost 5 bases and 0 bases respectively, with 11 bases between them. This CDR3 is CASRAGEANYGYTF. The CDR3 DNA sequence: TGCGCCAGCAGAGCCGGGGAAGCTAACTATGGCTACACCTTC.

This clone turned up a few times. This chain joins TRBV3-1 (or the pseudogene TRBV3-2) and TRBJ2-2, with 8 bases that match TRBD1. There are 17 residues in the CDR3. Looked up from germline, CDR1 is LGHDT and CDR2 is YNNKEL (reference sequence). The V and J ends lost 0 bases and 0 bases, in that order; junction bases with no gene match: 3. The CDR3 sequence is CASSQEVRGPNTGELFF. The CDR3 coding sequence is TGTGCCAGCAGCCAAGAGGTCAGGGGGCCGAACACCGGGGAGCTGTTTTTT.

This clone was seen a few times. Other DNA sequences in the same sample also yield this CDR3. CDR3 in DNA: TGTGCCAGCAGCCTGGGACTAGCGGGAGGTAATGAGCAGTTCTTC. Protein product: CASSLGLAGGNEQFF. The chain recombines TRBV3-1 (or the pseudogene TRBV3-2) with TRBJ2-1; 15 bases match TRBD2. The CDR3 is 15 residues long. Germline CDR1 reads LGHDT; CDR2 reads YNNKEL (reference sequence). The V gene end was trimmed by 4 bases and the J gene end by 7 bases; junction bases not matched to a gene: 2.

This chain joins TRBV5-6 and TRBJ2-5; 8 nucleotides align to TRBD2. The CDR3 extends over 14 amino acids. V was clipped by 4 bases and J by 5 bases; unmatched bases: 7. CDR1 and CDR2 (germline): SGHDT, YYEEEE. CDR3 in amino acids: CASSVPGLGETQYF. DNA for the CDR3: TGTGCCAGCAGCGTGCCGGGACTAGGGGAGACCCAGTACTTC. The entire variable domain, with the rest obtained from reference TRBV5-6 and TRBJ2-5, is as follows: DAGVTQSPTHLIKTRGQQVTLRCSPKSGHDTVSWYQQALGQGPQFIFQYYEEEERQRGNFPDRFSGHQFPNYSSELNVNALLLGDSALYLCASSVPGLGETQYFGPGTRLLVL.

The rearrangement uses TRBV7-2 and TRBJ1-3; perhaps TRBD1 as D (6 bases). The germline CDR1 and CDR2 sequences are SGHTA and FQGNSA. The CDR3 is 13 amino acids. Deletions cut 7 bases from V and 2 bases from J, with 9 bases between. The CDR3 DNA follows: TGTGCCAGCACCCCAGGGGCTGGAAACACCATATATTTT. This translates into CASTPGAGNTIYF.

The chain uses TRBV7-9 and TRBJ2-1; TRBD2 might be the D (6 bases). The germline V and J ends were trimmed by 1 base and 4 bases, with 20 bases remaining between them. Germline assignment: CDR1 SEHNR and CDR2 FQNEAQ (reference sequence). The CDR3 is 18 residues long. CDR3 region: CASSLGTSAGPSYNEQFF. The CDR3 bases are TGTGCCAGCAGCTTAGGTACCTCCGCGGGACCTTCTTACAATGAGCAGTTCTTC.

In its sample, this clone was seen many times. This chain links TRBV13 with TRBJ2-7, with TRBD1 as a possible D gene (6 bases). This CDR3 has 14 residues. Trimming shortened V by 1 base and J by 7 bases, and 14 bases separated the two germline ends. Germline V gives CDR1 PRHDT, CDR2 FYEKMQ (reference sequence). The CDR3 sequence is CASSLVLGAGEQYF. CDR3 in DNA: TGTGCCAGCAGCTTAGTTCTGGGGGCGGGTGAGCAGTACTTC.

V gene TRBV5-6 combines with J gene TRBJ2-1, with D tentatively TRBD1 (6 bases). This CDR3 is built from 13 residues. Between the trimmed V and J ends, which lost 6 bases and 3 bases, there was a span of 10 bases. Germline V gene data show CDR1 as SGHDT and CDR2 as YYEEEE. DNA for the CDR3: TGTGCCAGCAACCGACAGGTCTACAATGAGCAGTTCTTC. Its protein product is CASNRQVYNEQFF.

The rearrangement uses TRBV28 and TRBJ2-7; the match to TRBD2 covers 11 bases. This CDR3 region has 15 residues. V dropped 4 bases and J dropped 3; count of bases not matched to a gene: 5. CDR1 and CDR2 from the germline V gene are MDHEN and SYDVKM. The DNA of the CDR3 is TGTGCCAGCAGTTCGACTAGCGGGGTGGGCTACGAGCAGTACTTC. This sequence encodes CASSSTSGVGYEQYF.

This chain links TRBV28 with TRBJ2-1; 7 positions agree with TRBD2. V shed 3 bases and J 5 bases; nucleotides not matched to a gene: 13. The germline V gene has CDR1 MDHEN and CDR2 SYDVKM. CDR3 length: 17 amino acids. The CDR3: CASSFAGVSILNNEQFF. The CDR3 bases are TGTGCCAGCAGTTTCGCGGGGGTTAGCATCCTTAACAATGAGCAGTTCTTC.

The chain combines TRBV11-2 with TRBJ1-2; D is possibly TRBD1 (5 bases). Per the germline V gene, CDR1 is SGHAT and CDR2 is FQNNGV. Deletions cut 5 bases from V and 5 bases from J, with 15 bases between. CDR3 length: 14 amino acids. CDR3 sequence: CASSRLGGSYGYTF. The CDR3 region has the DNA TGTGCCAGCAGCCGGTTGGGGGGGTCGTATGGCTACACCTTC.

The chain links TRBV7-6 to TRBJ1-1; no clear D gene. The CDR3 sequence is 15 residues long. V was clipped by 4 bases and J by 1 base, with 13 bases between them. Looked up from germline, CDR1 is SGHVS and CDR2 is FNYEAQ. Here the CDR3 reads CASSSLRVENTEAFF. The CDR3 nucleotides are TGTGCCAGCAGCTCTCTGAGGGTTGAGAACACTGAAGCTTTCTTT.

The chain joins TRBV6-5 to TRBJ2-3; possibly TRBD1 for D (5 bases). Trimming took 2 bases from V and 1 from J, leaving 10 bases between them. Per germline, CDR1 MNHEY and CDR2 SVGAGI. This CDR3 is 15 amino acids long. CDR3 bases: TGTGCCAGCAGTTACCCAGGGTCCGGCACAGATACGCAGTATTTT. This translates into CASSYPGSGTDTQYF.

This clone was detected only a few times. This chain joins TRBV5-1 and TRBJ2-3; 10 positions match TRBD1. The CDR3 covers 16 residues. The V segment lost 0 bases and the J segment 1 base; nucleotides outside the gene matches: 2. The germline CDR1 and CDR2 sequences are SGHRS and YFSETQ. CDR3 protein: CASSLAGTGGTDTQYF. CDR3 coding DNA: TGCGCCAGCAGCTTGGCCGGGACAGGGGGCACAGATACGCAGTATTTT. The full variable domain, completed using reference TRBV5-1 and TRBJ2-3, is KAGVTQTPRYLIKTRGQQVTLSCSPISGHRSVSWYQQTPGQGLQFLFEYFSETQRNKGNFPGRFSGRQFSNSRSEMNVSTLELGDSALYLCASSLAGTGGTDTQYFGPGTRLTVL.

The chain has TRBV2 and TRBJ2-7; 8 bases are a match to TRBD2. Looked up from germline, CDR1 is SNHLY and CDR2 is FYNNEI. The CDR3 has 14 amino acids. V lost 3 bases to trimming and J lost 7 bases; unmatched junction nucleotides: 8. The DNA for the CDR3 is TGTGCCAGCAGTGAGGTCGGTAGCGGGACTGAGCAGTACTTC. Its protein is CASSEVGSGTEQYF.

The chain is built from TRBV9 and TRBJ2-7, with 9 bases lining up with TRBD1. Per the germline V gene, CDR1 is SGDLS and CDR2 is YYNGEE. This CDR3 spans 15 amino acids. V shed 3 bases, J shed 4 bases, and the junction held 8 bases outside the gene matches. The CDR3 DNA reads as TGTGCCAGCAGCGGAGGGACAGGGTCACAGTACGAGCAGTACTTC. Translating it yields CASSGGTGSQYEQYF. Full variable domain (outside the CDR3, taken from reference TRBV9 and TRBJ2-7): DSGVTQTPKHLITATGQRVTLRCSPRSGDLSVYWYQQSLDQGLQFLIQYYNGEERAKGNILERFSAQQFPDLHSELNLSSLELGDSALYFCASSGGTGSQYEQYFGPGTRLTVT.

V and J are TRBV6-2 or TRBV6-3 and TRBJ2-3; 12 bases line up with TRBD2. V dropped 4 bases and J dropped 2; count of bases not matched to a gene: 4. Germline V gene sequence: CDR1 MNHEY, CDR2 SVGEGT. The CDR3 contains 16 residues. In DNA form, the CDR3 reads TGTGCCAGCAGTTCTGGACTAGCGGGATACACAGATACGCAGTATTTT. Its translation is CASSSGLAGYTDTQYF.

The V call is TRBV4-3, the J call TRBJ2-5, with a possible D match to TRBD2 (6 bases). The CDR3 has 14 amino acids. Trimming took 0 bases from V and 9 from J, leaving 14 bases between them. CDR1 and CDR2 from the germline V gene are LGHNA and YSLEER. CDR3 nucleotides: TGCGCCAGCAGCCAAGATCGCGGGGAGAGGGCCCAGTACTTC. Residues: CASSQDRGERAQYF.

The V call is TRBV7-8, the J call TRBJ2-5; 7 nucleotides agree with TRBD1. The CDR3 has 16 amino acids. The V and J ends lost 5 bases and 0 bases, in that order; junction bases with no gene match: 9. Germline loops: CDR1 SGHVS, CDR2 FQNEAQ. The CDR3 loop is CASSPGQALYQETQYF. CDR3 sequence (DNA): TGTGCCAGCAGCCCAGGACAGGCCTTGTACCAAGAGACCCAGTACTTC. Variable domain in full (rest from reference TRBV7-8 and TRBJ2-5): GAGVSQSPRYKVAKRGQDVALRCDPISGHVSLFWYQQALGQGPEFLTYFQNEAQLDKSGLPSDRFFAERPEGSVSTLKIQRTQQEDSAVYLCASSPGQALYQETQYFGPGTRLLVL.

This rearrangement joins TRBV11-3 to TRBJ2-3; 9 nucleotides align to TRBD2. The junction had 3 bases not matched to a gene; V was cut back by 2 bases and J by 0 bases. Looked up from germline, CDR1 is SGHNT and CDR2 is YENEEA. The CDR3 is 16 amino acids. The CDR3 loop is CASSLSGGTSTDTQYF. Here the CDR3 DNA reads TGTGCCAGCAGCTTAAGCGGGGGGACTAGCACAGATACGCAGTATTTT.